These 5 T cell receptor beta chains were sequenced from one sample in a study of T cells in Graves' hyperthyroidism and ophthalmopathy. Amplification of TCR beta CDR3 regions was performed using RNA transcripts as template. The HTBI set primed first-round TCR CDR3 RT-PCR. TCRdb independently ran MiXCR on the multiplex PCR reads; one entry per CDR3 protein. The sample shows some 370,000 distinct CDR3 sequences, roughly an eighth of them seen only once. The sample consisted of blood. Receptor source: a man aged 50-59 years with Graves' ophthalmopathy.

In this sample, this clonotype turned up many times. The chain employs TRBV29-1 and TRBJ1-1; 7 bases are shared with TRBD1. CDR3 length: 12 amino acids. Per the germline V gene, CDR1 is SQVTM and CDR2 is ANQGSEA. The V segment lost 7 bases and the J segment 1 base; nucleotides outside the gene matches: 3. In DNA, the CDR3 is TGCAGCGCCCAGGGGGGGAACACTGAAGCTTTCTTT. Translation: CSAQGGNTEAFF.

This clonotype has ten or more counts. The chain employs TRBV12-3 or TRBV12-4 and TRBJ1-5; no firm D call. This CDR3 region has 14 residues. With 3 bases removed from V and 3 bases from J, the gap between germline ends came to 9 bases. This CDR3 reads CASSFFVDNQPQHF. CDR3 in DNA: TGTGCCAGCAGTTTTTTCGTCGACAATCAGCCCCAGCATTTT.

This clonotype was counted many times. V is TRBV12-3 or TRBV12-4 and J is TRBJ2-7; D could derive from TRBD1 or TRBD2 (5 bases each). The CDR3 is made up of 14 amino acids. The ends were cut back, 7 bases at V and 4 bases at J, with 17 bases in the middle. As DNA, the CDR3 is TGTGCCAGCACCCGACAATTGGGGGTATACGAGCAGTACTTC. It translates to CASTRQLGVYEQYF.

This clonotype appeared many times. The chain employs TRBV5-1 and TRBJ1-2; TRBD1 matches at 9 bases. V lost 4 bases, J lost 6 bases, and 4 bases stayed unmatched. Germline V gene sequence: CDR1 SGHRS, CDR2 YFSETQ. CDR3 length equals 13 residues. This CDR3 is CASSVGQGNGYTF. CDR3 bases: TGCGCCAGCAGCGTAGGACAGGGGAATGGCTACACCTTC.

This clonotype occurred many times. The genes are TRBV6-1 and TRBJ2-1; D is ambiguous. The germline V and J ends were trimmed by 2 bases and 7 bases, with 9 bases remaining between them. The germline V gene has CDR1 MNHNS and CDR2 SASEGT. The length of the CDR3 is 13 residues. DNA for the CDR3: TGTGCCAGCAGTGAACAAAGAGGTAATGAGCAGTTCTTC. This translates into CASSEQRGNEQFF.